The entry below gives a single T cell receptor beta chain sequence along with its context. What it recognizes is unknown. They isolated at least 6 million PBMCs from each sample. Extraction of total RNA produced a minimum of 6 micrograms from each sample. Germline V gives CDR1 SGHTA, CDR2 FQGNSA. This CDR3 has 14 residues. V lost 4 bases and J lost 9, with 16 bases in between. The sample belongs to a study of blood T cells in healthy people across ages. Whole-study findings and limits: A conclusive naive versus antigen-experienced comparison was prevented by the unsorted PBMCs.

Primed by a sample-barcoded 5' primer and a J-beta primer mix, a second PCR proceeded for about 6 to 12 cycles. TCRdb re-analysed the 5' RACE reads in MiXCR, keeping a single row per CDR3 protein. The sample consists of about 830,000 distinct CDR3 sequences, under 80% of them appearing once. Material for sequencing was blood. This clonotype was obtained from a man in his thirties or forties in good health. The chain combines TRBV7-2 with TRBJ2-1; weak D call: TRBD2 (7 bases). CDR3 residues: CASSSGRGRVEQFF. For the CDR3, the DNA is TGTGCCAGCAGCTCTGGGCGGGGGCGGGTTGAGCAGTTCTTC.